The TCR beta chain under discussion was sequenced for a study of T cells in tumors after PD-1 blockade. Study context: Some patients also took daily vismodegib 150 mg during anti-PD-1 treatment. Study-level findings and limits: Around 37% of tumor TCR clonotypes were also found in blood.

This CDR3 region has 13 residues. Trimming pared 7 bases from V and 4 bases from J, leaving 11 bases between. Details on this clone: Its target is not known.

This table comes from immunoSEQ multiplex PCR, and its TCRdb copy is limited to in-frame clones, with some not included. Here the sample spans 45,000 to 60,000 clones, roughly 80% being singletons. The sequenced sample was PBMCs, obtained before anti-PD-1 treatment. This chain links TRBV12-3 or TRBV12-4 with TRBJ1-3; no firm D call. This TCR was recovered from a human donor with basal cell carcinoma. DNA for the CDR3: TGTGCCAGCACCCTGAACAGCGGAAACACCATATATTTT. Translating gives CASTLNSGNTIYF.